Presented here are 5 T cell receptor beta chains from one specimen sequenced in a study of cytomegalovirus exposure and HLA in healthy donors. Use of 60 Vbeta and 13 Jbeta primers characterized the PCR. Libraries were prepared by immunoSEQ multiplex PCR; TCRdb keeps only in-frame clonotypes and omits some of them. Altogether some 150,000 clones are present, approximately 80% being singletons, with the ten largest covering roughly 4.5%. The material sequenced was PBMCs. The receptor set was obtained from a woman between 45 and 65 years old in good health and CMV-seropositive.

This chain links TRBV6-5 with TRBJ1-2; no clear D. This CDR3 is 14 amino acids long. Deletions cut 0 bases from V and 4 bases from J, with 9 bases between. CDR1 and CDR2 from the germline V gene are MNHEY and SVGAGI. CDR3: CASSYSREFYGYTF. The CDR3 coding sequence is TGTGCCAGCAGTTACTCGAGGGAATTCTATGGCTACACCTTC.

V usage is TRBV28 and J usage is TRBJ1-3, with D possibly TRBD1 on 5 matching bases. This CDR3 is built from 16 residues. V was clipped by 1 base and J by 0 bases, with 10 bases between them. From germline, CDR1 is MDHEN and CDR2 SYDVKM. The CDR3 nucleotides read TGTGCCAGCAGTTTATCCACAGGTATCTCTGGAAACACCATATATTTT. Its protein product is CASSLSTGISGNTIYF. Full variable domain (missing parts from reference TRBV28 and TRBJ1-3): DVKVTQSSRYLVKRTGEKVFLECVQDMDHENMFWYRQDPGLGLRLIYFSYDVKMKEKGDIPEGYSVSREKKERFSLILESASTNQTSMYLCASSLSTGISGNTIYFGEGSWLTVV.

This clone was seen more than once but under ten times. The chain combines TRBV18 with TRBJ1-5; D is possibly TRBD1 (6 bases). This CDR3 is 14 amino acids long. Germline V gene sequence: CDR1 KGHSH, CDR2 LQKENI. V gave up 3 bases and J gave up 7 bases, with 13 bases separating them. The CDR3 DNA is TGTGCCAGCTCACCTTCCGCAGGGGACCAGCCCCAGCATTTT. Its translation is CASSPSAGDQPQHF.

The chain links TRBV18 to TRBJ2-2, with 7 bases that match TRBD1. Germline assignment: CDR1 KGHSH and CDR2 LQKENI. The CDR3 runs to 15 residues. The V segment lost 3 bases and the J segment 4 bases; nucleotides outside the gene matches: 5. The CDR3 DNA reads as TGTGCCAGCTCACCCAACAGGGGTGGCACCGGGGAGCTGTTTTTT. This encodes CASSPNRGGTGELFF.

The CDR3 DNA is TGTGCCAGCAGCGCGGACAGAAGGAGCTCCTACGAGCAGTACTTC. Translating gives CASSADRRSSYEQYF. The rearrangement uses TRBV9 and TRBJ2-7; D might be TRBD1 (6 bases). With 3 bases removed from V and 0 bases from J, the gap between germline ends came to 13 bases. The CDR3 spans 15 residues. Germline CDR1 SGDLS, CDR2 YYNGEE.